A selection of T cell receptor beta chains follows, all from one sample in a study of blood T cells in healthy people across ages. TCRdb processed the 5' RACE reads anew with MiXCR; each CDR3 protein has one entry. In the table there are some 860,000 distinct CDR3 sequences, 56% of which are singletons. Sample: blood. These receptor sequences come from a man aged 35-49 years in good health. Both conserved end residues are part of each CDR3. Fields, in order: J gene, clone size, V gene, D gene, CDR3 DNA, CDR3 protein. A D gene is named only where the DNA matches it firmly. A clone size is listed for some rows: how often the clone was seen (once, few, many), or a class if it is expanded.

J: TRBJ2-6; size: NA; V: TRBV28; D: NA; DNA: TGTGCCAGCTCTGAAGGGGGTGCTGGGGCCAACGTCCTGACTTTC; CDR3: CASSEGGAGANVLTF
J: TRBJ2-3; size: NA; V: TRBV7-2; D: NA; DNA: TGTGCCAGCAGCTCATTTCTAGCGAGCACAGATACGCAGTATTTT; CDR3: CASSSFLASTDTQYF
J: TRBJ1-2; size: NA; V: TRBV25-1; D: TRBD1; DNA: TGTGCCAGCAGTGTAAGGGGGCTCGACTATGGCTACACCTTC; CDR3: CASSVRGLDYGYTF
J: TRBJ1-1; size: NA; V: TRBV6-5; D: NA; DNA: TGTGCCGCCCCAGTTAAGGGTACTGAAGCTTTCTTT; CDR3: CAAPVKGTEAFF
J: TRBJ2-7; size: NA; V: TRBV7-2; D: NA; DNA: TGTGCCAGCAGCTTAGCGGTTTTCGACGAGCAGTACTTC; CDR3: CASSLAVFDEQYF
J: TRBJ1-1; size: NA; V: TRBV6-2/TRBV6-3; D: NA; DNA: TGTGCCAGCAGTTACCAGCCCGGCACTGAAGCTTTCTTT; CDR3: CASSYQPGTEAFF
J: TRBJ2-7; size: NA; V: TRBV9; D: TRBD2; DNA: TGTGCCAGCAGCCCCCGGGACTACAATGGGAATGAGCAGTACTTC; CDR3: CASSPRDYNGNEQYF
J: TRBJ2-1; size: once; V: TRBV28; D: TRBD2; DNA: TGTGCCAGCAGTTTTCCCGGACTAGAGGACGGGAATGAGCAGTTCTTC; CDR3: CASSFPGLEDGNEQFF
J: TRBJ2-7; size: NA; V: TRBV3-1; D: NA; DNA: TGTGCCAGCAGCCAAGTCCACGGACGCTACGAGCAGTACTTC; CDR3: CASSQVHGRYEQYF
J: TRBJ2-5; size: NA; V: TRBV28; D: TRBD2; DNA: TGTGCCAGCAGTGGGCCCATGGGCGGGAGATTCAATGAGCAGTACTTC; CDR3: CASSGPMGGRFNEQYF
J: TRBJ2-5; size: many; V: TRBV20-1; D: NA; DNA: TGCAGTGCTAGAGACGCAGATAGGGGCTTTAAAGAGACCCAGTACTTC; CDR3: CSARDADRGFKETQYF
J: TRBJ1-1; size: few; V: TRBV2; D: NA; DNA: TGTGCCAGCAGCCCTACGGCAACAAAAACTGAAGCTTTCTTT; CDR3: CASSPTATKTEAFF
J: TRBJ2-2; size: NA; V: TRBV24-1; D: NA; DNA: TGTGCCACCGAGGGGATGAACACCGGGGAGCTGTTTTTT; CDR3: CATEGMNTGELFF
J: TRBJ1-6; size: NA; V: TRBV5-6; D: NA; DNA: TGTGCCAGCAGCTTGACAACCGCCACACCCCTCCACTTT; CDR3: CASSLTTATPLHF
J: TRBJ2-5; size: NA; V: TRBV5-1; D: NA; DNA: TGCGTCAGCAGCTCAACGATCGGGGTCGGGGAGACCCAGTACTTC; CDR3: CVSSSTIGVGETQYF
J: TRBJ2-1; size: few; V: TRBV5-1; D: NA; DNA: TGCGCCAGCAGCCAAGGGCAGGGTCCCTACAATGAGCAGTTCTTC; CDR3: CASSQGQGPYNEQFF
J: TRBJ2-6; size: NA; V: TRBV28; D: TRBD2; DNA: TGTGCCAGCAACTCGCCGGGACTAGCGGGAGGAAGCTCTGGGGCCAACGTCCTGACTTTC; CDR3: CASNSPGLAGGSSGANVLTF
J: TRBJ2-3; size: NA; V: TRBV20-1; D: TRBD1; DNA: TGCAGTGCTAGAGCGAACAGGGGGCGGACAGATACGCAGTATTTT; CDR3: CSARANRGRTDTQYF
J: TRBJ1-2; size: NA; V: TRBV9; D: NA; DNA: TGTGCCAGCAGCAAGGGAGGAAACACCCGGGCCTATGGCTACACCTTC; CDR3: CASSKGGNTRAYGYTF
J: TRBJ2-7; size: NA; V: TRBV4-1; D: TRBD1; DNA: TGCGCTAGCAGCGAACAGGGGGATGCCTACGAGCAGTACTTC; CDR3: CASSEQGDAYEQYF
J: TRBJ2-1; size: NA; V: TRBV27; D: NA; DNA: TGTGCCAGCAGTTTTTACATTACGGGAACCGTCTACAATGAGCAGTTCTTC; CDR3: CASSFYITGTVYNEQFF
J: TRBJ1-5; size: NA; V: TRBV28; D: NA; DNA: TGTGCCAGCAGTTTTAGGACAACTAATAGCAATCAGCCCCAGCATTTT; CDR3: CASSFRTTNSNQPQHF